The text below deals with one T cell receptor (beta chain). The data were taken from a study of control samples from healthy donors and cancer patients. TCRdb keeps only in-frame clones here, not all; method: immunoSEQ multiplex PCR. The sample contains 150,000 to 200,000 clones, about 90% of which appear only once. Material: blood. The TCR was taken from a man aged 25-40 years in good health.

The CDR3 spells CASTATQTRGQPQHF. The CDR3 DNA reads TGTGCCAGCACCGCCACCCAGACCAGGGGGCAGCCCCAGCATTTT. The V call is TRBV6-5, the J call TRBJ1-5, with TRBD1 matching 7 bases. The CDR3 is made up of 15 amino acids. Germline V gives CDR1 MNHEY, CDR2 SVGAGI. V was clipped by 7 bases and J by 7 bases; unmatched bases: 13.